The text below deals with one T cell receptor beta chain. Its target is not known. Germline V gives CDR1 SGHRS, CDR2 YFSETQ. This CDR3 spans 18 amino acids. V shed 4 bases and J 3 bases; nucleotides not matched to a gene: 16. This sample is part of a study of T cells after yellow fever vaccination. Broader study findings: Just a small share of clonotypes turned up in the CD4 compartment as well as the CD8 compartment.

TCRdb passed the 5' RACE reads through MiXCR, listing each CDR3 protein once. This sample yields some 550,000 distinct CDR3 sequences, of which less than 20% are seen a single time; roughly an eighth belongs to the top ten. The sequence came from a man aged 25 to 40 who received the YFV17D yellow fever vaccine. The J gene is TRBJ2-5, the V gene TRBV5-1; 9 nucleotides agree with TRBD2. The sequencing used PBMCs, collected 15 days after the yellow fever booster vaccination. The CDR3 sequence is CASSMTLAGGPREETQYF. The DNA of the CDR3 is TGCGCCAGCAGCATGACACTTGCGGGAGGGCCTCGCGAAGAGACCCAGTACTTC.